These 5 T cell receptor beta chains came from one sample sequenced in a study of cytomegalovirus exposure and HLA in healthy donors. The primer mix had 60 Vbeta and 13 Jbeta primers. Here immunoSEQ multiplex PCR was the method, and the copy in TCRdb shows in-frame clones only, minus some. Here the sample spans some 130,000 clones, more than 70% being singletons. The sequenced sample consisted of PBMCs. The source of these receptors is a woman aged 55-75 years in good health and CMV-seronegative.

CDR3 loop: CASRYSNQPQHF. The CDR3 region has the DNA TGTGCCAGCCGCTATAGCAATCAGCCCCAGCATTTT. J is TRBJ1-5 and V is TRBV2; no reliable D call. CDR1 and CDR2 (germline): SNHLY, FYNNEI. The CDR3 has 12 residues. V lost 8 bases and J 0 bases, leaving 5 bases between the germline ends.

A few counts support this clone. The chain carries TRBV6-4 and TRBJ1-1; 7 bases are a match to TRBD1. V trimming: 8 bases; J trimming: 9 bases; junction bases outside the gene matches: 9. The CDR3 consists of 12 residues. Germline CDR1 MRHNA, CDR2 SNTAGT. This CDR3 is CASSHRGRQAFF. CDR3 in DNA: TGTGCCAGCTCGCACAGGGGAAGACAAGCTTTCTTT.

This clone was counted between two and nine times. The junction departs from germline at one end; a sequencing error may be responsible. The CDR3 sequence is CASSPLAGGGYQQYF. The CDR3 DNA follows: TGTGCCAGCAGCCCACTAGCGGGAGGAGGCTACCAGCAGTACTTC. The V call is TRBV6-5, the J call TRBJ2-7; 12 bases fit TRBD2. The CDR3 sequence is 15 residues long. Germline V gene data show CDR1 as MNHEY and CDR2 as SVGAGI.

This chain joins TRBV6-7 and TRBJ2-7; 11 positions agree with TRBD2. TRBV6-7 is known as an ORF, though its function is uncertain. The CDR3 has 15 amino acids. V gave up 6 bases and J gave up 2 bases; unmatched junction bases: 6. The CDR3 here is CASSPVLAGAYEQYF. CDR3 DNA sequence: TGTGCCAGCAGCCCTGTACTAGCGGGAGCCTACGAGCAGTACTTC.

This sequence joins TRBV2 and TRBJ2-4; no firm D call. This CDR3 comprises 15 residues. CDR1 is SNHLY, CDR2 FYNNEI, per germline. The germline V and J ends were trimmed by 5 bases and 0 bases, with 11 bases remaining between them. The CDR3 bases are TGTGCCAGCAGTCCCACAGATTTAGCCAAAAACATTCAGTACTTC. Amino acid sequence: CASSPTDLAKNIQYF.